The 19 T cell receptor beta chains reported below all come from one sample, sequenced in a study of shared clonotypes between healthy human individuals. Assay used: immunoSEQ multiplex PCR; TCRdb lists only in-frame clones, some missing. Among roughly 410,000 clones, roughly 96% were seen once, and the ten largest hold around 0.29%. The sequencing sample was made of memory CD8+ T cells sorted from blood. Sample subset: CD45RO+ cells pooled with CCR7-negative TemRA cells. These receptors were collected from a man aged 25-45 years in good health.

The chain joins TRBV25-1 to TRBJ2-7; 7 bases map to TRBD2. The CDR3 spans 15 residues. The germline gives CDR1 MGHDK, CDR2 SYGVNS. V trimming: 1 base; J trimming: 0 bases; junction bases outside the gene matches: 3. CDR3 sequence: CASSELAGVSYEQYF. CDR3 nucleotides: TGTGCCAGCAGTGAATTAGCGGGCGTCTCCTACGAGCAGTACTTC.

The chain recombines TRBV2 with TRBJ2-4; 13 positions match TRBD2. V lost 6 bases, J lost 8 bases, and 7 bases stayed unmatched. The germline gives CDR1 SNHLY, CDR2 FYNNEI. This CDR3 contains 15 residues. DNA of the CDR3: TGTGCCAGCAGCGGGACTAGCGGGATCAGCGACATTCAGTACTTC. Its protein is CASSGTSGISDIQYF.

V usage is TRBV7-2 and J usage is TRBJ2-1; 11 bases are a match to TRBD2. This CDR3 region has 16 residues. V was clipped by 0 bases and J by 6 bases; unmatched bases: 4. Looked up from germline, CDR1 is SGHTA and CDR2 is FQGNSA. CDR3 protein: CASSLASGRAGNEQFF. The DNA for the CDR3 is TGTGCCAGCAGCTTAGCTAGCGGGAGGGCCGGCAATGAGCAGTTCTTC.

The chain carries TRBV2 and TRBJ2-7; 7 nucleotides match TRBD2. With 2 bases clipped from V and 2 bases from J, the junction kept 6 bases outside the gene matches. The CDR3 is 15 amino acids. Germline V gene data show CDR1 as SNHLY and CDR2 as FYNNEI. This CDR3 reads CASSESWGRAYEQYF. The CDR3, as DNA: TGTGCCAGCAGTGAAAGTTGGGGGAGGGCCTACGAGCAGTACTTC.

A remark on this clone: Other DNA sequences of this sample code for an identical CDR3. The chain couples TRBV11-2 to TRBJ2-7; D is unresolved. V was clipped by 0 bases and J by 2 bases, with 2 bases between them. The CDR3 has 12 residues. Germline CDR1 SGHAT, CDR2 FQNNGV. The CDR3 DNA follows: TGTGCCAGCAGCTTAGATCCCTACGAGCAGTACTTC. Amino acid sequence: CASSLDPYEQYF.

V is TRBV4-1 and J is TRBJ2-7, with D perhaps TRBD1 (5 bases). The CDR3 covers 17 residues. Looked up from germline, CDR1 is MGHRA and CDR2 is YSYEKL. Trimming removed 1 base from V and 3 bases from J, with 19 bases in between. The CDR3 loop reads CASSQVVVINRGYEQYF. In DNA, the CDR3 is TGCGCCAGCAGCCAAGTTGTAGTGATTAATAGGGGCTACGAGCAGTACTTC.

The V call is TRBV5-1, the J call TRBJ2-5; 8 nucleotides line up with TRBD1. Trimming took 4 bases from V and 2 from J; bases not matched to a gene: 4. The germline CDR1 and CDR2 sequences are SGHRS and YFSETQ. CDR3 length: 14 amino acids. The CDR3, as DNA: TGCGCCAGCAGCCCGGGACAGGTACAAGAGACCCAGTACTTC. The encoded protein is CASSPGQVQETQYF.

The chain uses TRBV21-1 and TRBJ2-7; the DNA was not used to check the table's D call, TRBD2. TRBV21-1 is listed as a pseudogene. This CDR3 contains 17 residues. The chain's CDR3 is CASSSPAPGTTSYEQYF. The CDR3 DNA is TGTGCCAGCAGCTCCCCGGCGCCCGGGACTACCTCCTACGAGCAGTACTTC.

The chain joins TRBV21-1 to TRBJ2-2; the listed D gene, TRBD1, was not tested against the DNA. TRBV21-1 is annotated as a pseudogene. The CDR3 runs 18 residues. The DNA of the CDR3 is TGTGCCAGCAGCTCTCCGACAGGGAGACCCCCGACCACCGGGGAGCTGTTTTTT. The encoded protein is CASSSPTGRPPTTGELFF.

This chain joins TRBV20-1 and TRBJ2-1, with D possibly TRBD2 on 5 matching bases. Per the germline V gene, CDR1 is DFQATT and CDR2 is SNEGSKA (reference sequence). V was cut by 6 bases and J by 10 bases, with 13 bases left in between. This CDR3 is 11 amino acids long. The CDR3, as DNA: TGCAGTGCGAGGAGAGGGCCCGAGCAGTTCTTC. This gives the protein CSARRGPEQFF.

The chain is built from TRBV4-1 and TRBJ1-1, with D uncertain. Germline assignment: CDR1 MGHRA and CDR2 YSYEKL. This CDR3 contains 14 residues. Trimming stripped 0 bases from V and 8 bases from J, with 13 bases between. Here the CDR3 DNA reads TGCGCCAGCAGCCAAGATCGGACCCATTGGGAAGCTTTCTTT. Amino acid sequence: CASSQDRTHWEAFF.

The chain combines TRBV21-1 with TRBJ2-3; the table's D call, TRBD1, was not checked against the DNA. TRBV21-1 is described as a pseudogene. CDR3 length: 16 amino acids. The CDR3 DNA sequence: TGTGCCAGCAGCAAAGGGCTCCTCCCATACACAGATACGCAGTATTTT. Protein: CASSKGLLPYTDTQYF.

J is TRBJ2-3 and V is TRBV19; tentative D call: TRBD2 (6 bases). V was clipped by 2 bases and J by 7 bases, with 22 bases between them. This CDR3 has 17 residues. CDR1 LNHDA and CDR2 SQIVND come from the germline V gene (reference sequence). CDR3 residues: CASSISVTRRASNTQYF. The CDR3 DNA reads TGTGCCAGTAGTATATCGGTGACTAGGAGGGCGTCGAATACGCAGTATTTT. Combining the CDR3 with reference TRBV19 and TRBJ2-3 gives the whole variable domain DGGITQSPKYLFRKEGQNVTLSCEQNLNHDAMYWYRQDPGQGLRLIYYSQIVNDFQKGDIAEGYSVSREKKESFPLTVTSAQKNPTAFYLCASSISVTRRASNTQYFGPGTRLTVL.

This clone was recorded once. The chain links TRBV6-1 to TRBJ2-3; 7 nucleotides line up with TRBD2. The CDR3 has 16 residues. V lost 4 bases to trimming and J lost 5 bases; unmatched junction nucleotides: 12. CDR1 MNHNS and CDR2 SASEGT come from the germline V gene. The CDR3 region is CASSAYWAGAGDTQYF. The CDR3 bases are TGTGCCAGCAGTGCCTATTGGGCGGGAGCCGGAGATACGCAGTATTTT.

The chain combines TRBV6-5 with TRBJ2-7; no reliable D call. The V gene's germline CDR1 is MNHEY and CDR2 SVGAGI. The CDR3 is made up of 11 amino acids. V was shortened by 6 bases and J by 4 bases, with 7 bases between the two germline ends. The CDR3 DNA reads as TGTGCCAGCAGGGGTGTTTACGAGCAGTACTTC. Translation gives CASRGVYEQYF.

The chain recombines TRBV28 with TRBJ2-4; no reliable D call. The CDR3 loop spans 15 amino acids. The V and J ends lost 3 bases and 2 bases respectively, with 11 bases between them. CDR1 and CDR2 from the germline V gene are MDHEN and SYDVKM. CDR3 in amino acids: CASSLAGLSKNIQYF. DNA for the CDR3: TGTGCCAGCAGTTTGGCAGGTCTCTCCAAAAACATTCAGTACTTC.

CDR3 DNA: TGCGCCAGCAGCTTGGAAGGGTTGGGGGTAAACACCATATATTTT. It specifies CASSLEGLGVNTIYF. The chain combines TRBV5-1 with TRBJ1-3, with TRBD1 as a possible D gene (5 bases). The V end lost 0 bases, the J end lost 6 bases, and 13 bases lay between the germline ends. Germline values: CDR1 SGHRS, CDR2 YFSETQ. The CDR3 extends over 15 amino acids.

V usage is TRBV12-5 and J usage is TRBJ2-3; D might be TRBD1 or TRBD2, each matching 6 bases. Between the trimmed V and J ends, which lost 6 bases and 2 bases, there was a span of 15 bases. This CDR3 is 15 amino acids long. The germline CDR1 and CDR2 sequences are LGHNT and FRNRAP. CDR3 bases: TGTGCTAGTGGAAGGGGGGAAGCGGCCACAGATACGCAGTATTTT. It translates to CASGRGEAATDTQYF.

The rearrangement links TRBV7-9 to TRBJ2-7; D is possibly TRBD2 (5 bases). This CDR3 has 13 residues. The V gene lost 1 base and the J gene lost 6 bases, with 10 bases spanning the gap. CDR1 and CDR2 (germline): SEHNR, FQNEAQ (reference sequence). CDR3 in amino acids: CASSLVSGSEQYF. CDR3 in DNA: TGTGCCAGCAGCTTAGTATCGGGGAGCGAGCAGTACTTC.